This TCR beta chain was obtained from a study of tumor and adjacent non-tumor tissue in lung cancer. Looking at the study overall: Histology: 11 to 13 adenocarcinoma, a couple of squamous cell carcinoma, 1 small cell lung cancer. Study outcomes and limitations: Compared with tumor, normal lung showed significantly lower TCR diversity. Shorter survival was associated with higher TCR diversity in tumors.

Three rounds of nested PCR, following a modified ARM-PCR protocol, produced the TCRbeta library. TCRdb processed the multiplex PCR reads anew with MiXCR; each CDR3 protein has one entry. This table has fewer than 45,000 distinct CDR3 sequences, 60% to 65% appearing once. Germline V gene data show CDR1 as SQVTM and CDR2 as ANQGSEA. CDR3 size: 13 residues. Between the trimmed V and J ends, which lost 6 bases and 1 base, there was a span of 12 bases. This clonotype was detected many times. Its specificity is not known. No cell sorting was done before RNA was extracted from the tissue. This non-tumor lung sample came from over 3 cm beyond the tumor edge.

The rearrangement links TRBV29-1 to TRBJ1-2, with a weak D call TRBD1 (5 bases). The receptor comes from a woman aged 35 to 49 with non-small cell lung cancer. The sample taken for sequencing was distant non-tumor lung tissue. The CDR3 is CSVRDYLNYGYTF. DNA for the CDR3: TGCAGCGTGCGGGACTACCTTAACTATGGCTACACCTTC.